This passage covers 22 T cell receptor beta chains from one sample sequenced in a study of blood T cell repertoires in COVID-19. Generated by immunoSEQ multiplex PCR, the TCRdb table keeps only in-frame clones and is missing some. The table has about 340,000 clones, 86% seen once. Sequencing used peripheral blood. All receptors come from a woman aged 55-69 years with COVID-19, enrolled during active disease.

The chain is built from TRBV11-3 and TRBJ2-2; weak D call: TRBD2 (7 bases). Germline values: CDR1 SGHNT, CDR2 YENEEA. This CDR3 is 15 amino acids long. Between the trimmed V and J ends, which lost 1 base and 5 bases, there was a span of 11 bases. Here the CDR3 reads CASSLGGGGTGELFF. The CDR3 region has the DNA TGTGCCAGCAGCTTAGGGGGAGGGGGAACCGGGGAGCTGTTTTTT.

The gene calls are TRBV6-5 and TRBJ1-2; D may be TRBD1 (6 bases). This CDR3 region has 13 residues. Trimming cost V 7 bases and J 8 bases, with 17 bases left between them. Per the germline V gene, CDR1 is MNHEY and CDR2 is SVGAGI. The CDR3 DNA follows: TGTGCCAGCAACTCGGCGGGAGGGGGAGGCTACACCTTC. Translating gives CASNSAGGGGYTF.

This clone occurred once. The J gene is TRBJ2-3, the V gene TRBV19; 11 nucleotides align to TRBD2. The CDR3 is 18 amino acids. Germline lookup yields CDR1 LNHDA and CDR2 SQIVND (reference sequence). Trimming took 2 bases from V and 4 from J; bases not matched to a gene: 11. The CDR3 region is CASSISSGGAGEADTQYF. CDR3 DNA: TGTGCCAGTAGTATAAGTAGCGGGGGGGCCGGAGAGGCAGATACGCAGTATTTT.

CDR3 region: CASSYSILGDSYEQYF. In DNA form, the CDR3 reads TGTGCCAGCAGTTACTCTATTCTAGGGGACAGCTACGAGCAGTACTTC. V and J are TRBV6-5 and TRBJ2-7, with 7 bases fitting TRBD1. Germline CDR1 MNHEY, CDR2 SVGAGI. Trimming removed 0 bases from V and 3 bases from J; junction bases left unmatched: 8. The CDR3 contains 16 residues.

This sequence joins TRBV4-1 and TRBJ2-7, with a weak D call TRBD1 (6 bases). CDR1 is MGHRA, CDR2 YSYEKL, per germline. Trimming took off 1 base at V and 6 bases at J, with 16 bases between the two ends. The CDR3 consists of 15 residues. CDR3 sequence (DNA): TGCGCCAGCAGCCAAGTCCCAGGGGAAAATGGCGAGCAGTACTTC. Residues: CASSQVPGENGEQYF.

The chain joins TRBV5-1 to TRBJ1-4, with D possibly TRBD1 on 6 matching bases. V dropped 4 bases and J dropped 6 bases, with 13 bases sitting between them. This CDR3 region has 14 residues. Germline CDR1 and CDR2: SGHRS and YFSETQ. The CDR3 DNA is TGCGCCAGCAGCCCGGGGACACATGATGAAAAACTGTTTTTT. This gives the protein CASSPGTHDEKLFF.

V and J are TRBV5-4 and TRBJ2-7; possibly TRBD1 for D (7 bases). The CDR3 length is 14 residues. The germline CDR1 and CDR2 sequences are SGHNT and YYREEE (reference sequence). Trimming removed 3 bases from V and 4 bases from J, with 14 bases in between. The CDR3 coding sequence is TGTGCCAGCAGCTCATCAGGGGGGCGATACGAGCAGTACTTC. Its translation: CASSSSGGRYEQYF.

The chain carries TRBV2 and TRBJ1-2; D remains unclear. The CDR3 loop spans 17 amino acids. The germline gives CDR1 SNHLY, CDR2 FYNNEI. The ends were cut back, 7 bases at V and 0 bases at J, with 21 bases in the middle. The CDR3 sequence is CASTSPLRVLANYGYTF. The CDR3, as DNA: TGTGCCAGCACTAGCCCCCTCCGGGTGTTAGCTAACTATGGCTACACCTTC.

This clone was observed a single time. At the DNA level, this CDR3 is encoded by other sequences in the same sample as well. V and J are TRBV6-5 and TRBJ2-7, with a tentative D call TRBD2 (6 bases). Germline assignment: CDR1 MNHEY and CDR2 SVGAGI. The CDR3 sequence is 13 residues long. V was trimmed by 2 bases and J by 4 bases, leaving 9 bases between them. As DNA, the CDR3 is TGTGCCAGCAGTTACAGTCGGGGGTACGAGCAGTACTTC. Its translation is CASSYSRGYEQYF.

This sequence joins TRBV5-1 and TRBJ2-5, with 13 bases identical to TRBD2. V was clipped by 7 bases and J by 2 bases; unmatched bases: 14. The CDR3 length is 18 residues. In germline, CDR1 is SGHRS, CDR2 YFSETQ. CDR3 DNA sequence: TGCGCCAGCCGGACTAGCGGGGGCCCCTCCCTCCTACAAGAGACCCAGTACTTC. As protein: CASRTSGGPSLLQETQYF. Full variable domain (rest looked up from reference TRBV5-1 and TRBJ2-5): KAGVTQTPRYLIKTRGQQVTLSCSPISGHRSVSWYQQTPGQGLQFLFEYFSETQRNKGNFPGRFSGRQFSNSRSEMNVSTLELGDSALYLCASRTSGGPSLLQETQYFGPGTRLLVL.

This chain connects TRBV7-8 to TRBJ1-2; tentative D call: TRBD1 (5 bases). CDR1 is SGHVS and CDR2 is FQNEAQ in the germline V gene. Trimming removed 5 bases at V and 11 bases at J, with 24 bases between. CDR3 length equals 15 residues. The CDR3 sequence is CASSLRGVGPREYTF. CDR3 DNA sequence: TGTGCCAGCAGCCTCCGCGGTGTGGGGCCTCGAGAGTACACCTTC.

The CDR3 spells CASSYDGTGNQPQHF. CDR3 in DNA: TGTGCCAGCAGTTACGATGGGACAGGAAATCAGCCCCAGCATTTT. The V call is TRBV6-5, the J call TRBJ1-5; 8 bases align to TRBD1. The germline CDR1 and CDR2 sequences are MNHEY and SVGAGI. This CDR3 has 15 amino acids. The trim removed 2 bases at V and 4 bases at J, leaving 4 bases unmatched.

J is TRBJ1-1 and V is TRBV27, with 8 bases fitting TRBD1. Trimming removed 5 bases from V and 8 bases from J; junction bases left unmatched: 7. The CDR3 has 13 residues. Germline CDR1 and CDR2: MNHEY and SMNVEV (reference sequence). The CDR3 region is CASSPLAGGEAFF. CDR3 nucleotide sequence: TGTGCCAGCAGTCCCCTGGCAGGGGGCGAAGCTTTCTTT.

The chain combines TRBV7-3 with TRBJ2-7, with TRBD1 matching over 9 bases. The germline V gene encodes CDR1 SGHTA and CDR2 FQGTGA. J lost 2 bases, V lost 1 base, and 3 bases had no gene match. The CDR3 is 15 residues long. This CDR3 is CASSLIGTGTYEQYF. The DNA of the CDR3 is TGTGCCAGCAGCTTAATCGGGACAGGGACCTACGAGCAGTACTTC. The full variable domain, completed using reference TRBV7-3 and TRBJ2-7, is GAGVSQTPSNKVTEKGKYVELRCDPISGHTALYWYRQSLGQGPEFLIYFQGTGAADDSGLPNDRFFAVRPEGSVSTLKIQRTERGDSAVYLCASSLIGTGTYEQYFGPGTRLTVT.

Here the CDR3 reads CSASVWAKDPISGANVLTF. DNA for the CDR3: TGCAGTGCTAGTGTGTGGGCCAAAGACCCTATCTCTGGGGCCAACGTCCTGACTTTC. V gene TRBV20-1 combines with J gene TRBJ2-6; D not resolved. The germline V gene encodes CDR1 DFQATT and CDR2 SNEGSKA (reference sequence). Deletions cut 3 bases from V and 0 bases from J, with 21 bases between. The CDR3 spans 19 residues.

This clone was seen a few times. The gene calls are TRBV7-9 and TRBJ1-6; TRBD1 matches 8 bases. The CDR3 runs 16 residues. J was trimmed by 3 bases and V by 5 bases; bases with no gene match: 6. CDR1 and CDR2 from the germline V gene are SEHNR and FQNEAQ (reference sequence). The chain's CDR3 is CASSPVTGVYNSPLHF. DNA of the CDR3: TGTGCCAGCAGCCCTGTGACAGGGGTCTATAATTCACCCCTCCACTTT.

V and J are TRBV6-6 and TRBJ2-7, with unresolved D. The V end lost 0 bases, the J end lost 6 bases, and 6 bases lay between the germline ends. The germline V gene encodes CDR1 MNHNY and CDR2 SVGAGI (reference sequence). This CDR3 is 12 amino acids long. The CDR3 region has the DNA TGTGCCAGCAGTTACTCGATGGCCGAGCAGTACTTC. Translation gives CASSYSMAEQYF.

The chain uses TRBV6-4 and TRBJ2-1; possibly TRBD1 for D (6 bases). Trimming cost V 0 bases and J 6 bases, with 15 bases left between them. CDR1 MRHNA and CDR2 SNTAGT come from the germline V gene. This CDR3 is 16 amino acids long. The chain's CDR3 is CASSDSGQGFPNEQFF. The CDR3 DNA reads as TGTGCCAGCAGTGACTCAGGGCAGGGGTTCCCCAATGAGCAGTTCTTC.

This rearrangement joins TRBV5-6 to TRBJ1-5, with a tentative D call TRBD1 (6 bases). Germline assignment: CDR1 SGHDT and CDR2 YYEEEE. V was trimmed by 3 bases and J by 5 bases, leaving 9 bases between them. The CDR3 extends over 13 amino acids. CDR3 nucleotide sequence: TGTGCCAGCAGCTGGGGGCCAGATCAGCCCCAGCATTTT. The encoded protein is CASSWGPDQPQHF.

The chain couples TRBV7-8 to TRBJ1-3, with 7 bases lining up with TRBD1. The CDR3 is 17 residues long. V dropped 5 bases and J dropped 0; count of bases not matched to a gene: 10. The germline CDR1 and CDR2 sequences are SGHVS and FQNEAQ. CDR3 DNA sequence: TGTGCCAGCAGCGCGGAGCGACAGGGCCTCTCTGGAAACACCATATATTTT. Protein product: CASSAERQGLSGNTIYF.

This chain uses TRBV7-3 with TRBJ1-2, with TRBD1 matching over 8 bases. V dropped 5 bases and J dropped 4; count of bases not matched to a gene: 3. Looked up from germline, CDR1 is SGHTA and CDR2 is FQGTGA. The CDR3 is 13 amino acids. CDR3 in amino acids: CASSKDRAYGYTF. CDR3 nucleotide sequence: TGTGCCAGCAGCAAGGACAGGGCCTATGGCTACACCTTC.

V is TRBV4-3 and J is TRBJ2-3, with 11 bases that match TRBD2. The CDR3 has 17 residues. Losses at the gene ends were 0 bases for V and 4 bases for J; bases not matched to a gene: 6. Germline CDR1 is LGHNA and CDR2 is YSLEER. CDR3 sequence (DNA): TGCGCCAGCAGCCAAGACACTAGCGGGGGTTCTGCAGATACGCAGTATTTT. This codes for CASSQDTSGGSADTQYF.